The sequence of this T cell receptor (beta chain) was determined in a study of T cell changes during pregnancy in multiple sclerosis. The V segment lost 9 bases and the J segment 0 bases; nucleotides outside the gene matches: 9. Germline V gene sequence: CDR1 SNHLY, CDR2 FYNNEI. The CDR3 loop spans 16 amino acids. This table comes from immunoSEQ multiplex PCR, and its TCRdb copy is limited to in-frame clones, with some not included. The data contain over 35,000 clones, less than 95% of them seen just once; the ten biggest clones take up roughly 10%. The sequence came from a female donor with multiple sclerosis, enrolled in a pregnancy study. Material: CD8+ T cells from peripheral blood mononuclear cells, obtained in the first trimester of pregnancy. The J gene is TRBJ1-1, the V gene TRBV2; TRBD1 agrees at 11 bases. CDR3: CAREPGQGEMNTEAFF. The CDR3 DNA is TGTGCCAGAGAGCCGGGACAGGGGGAGATGAACACTGAAGCTTTCTTT.